The sequence of this T cell receptor (beta chain) was determined in a study of shared clonotypes between healthy human individuals. Study as a whole: With ages of 18 to 49, the donors were a couple of women and a few men. Broader study findings: Generation of non-shared clonotypes was less probable than generation of clonotypes shared by all four donors.

As for this clone: Antigen unknown.

Libraries were prepared by immunoSEQ multiplex PCR; TCRdb keeps only in-frame clonotypes and omits some of them. The sample gives roughly 2.4 million clones, around 95% of which show up once; roughly 0.13% is in the top ten. CDR1 and CDR2 (germline): SGHTA, FQGNSA. The CDR3 has 17 residues. V lost 5 bases and J lost 5, with 24 bases in between. Sequenced material: naive CD4+ T cells sorted from blood. The subset is: CD45RA+ positively selected. The gene calls are TRBV7-2 and TRBJ2-5; the D gene is possibly TRBD1 (6 bases). The receptor comes from a man between 18 and 35 years old in good health. In DNA form, the CDR3 reads TGTGCCAGCAGCGCAAGCCGTTGGCAGGGGAATTTGGAGACCCAGTACTTC. This translates into CASSASRWQGNLETQYF.